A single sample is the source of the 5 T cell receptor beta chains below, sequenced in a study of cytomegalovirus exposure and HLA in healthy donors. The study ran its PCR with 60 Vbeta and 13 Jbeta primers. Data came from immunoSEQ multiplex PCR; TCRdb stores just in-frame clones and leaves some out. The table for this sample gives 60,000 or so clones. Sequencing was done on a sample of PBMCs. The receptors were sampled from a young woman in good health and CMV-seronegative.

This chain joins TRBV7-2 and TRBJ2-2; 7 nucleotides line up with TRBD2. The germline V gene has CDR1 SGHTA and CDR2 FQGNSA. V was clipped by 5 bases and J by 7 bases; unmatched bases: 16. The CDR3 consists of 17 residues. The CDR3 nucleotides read TGTGCCAGCAGCCCTATACCATACGACGGGGGGAGCGGGGAGCTGTTTTTT. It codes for CASSPIPYDGGSGELFF.

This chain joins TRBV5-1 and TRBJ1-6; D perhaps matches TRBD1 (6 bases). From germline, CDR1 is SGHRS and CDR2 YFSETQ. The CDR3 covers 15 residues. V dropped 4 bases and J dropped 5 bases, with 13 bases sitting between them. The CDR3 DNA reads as TGCGCCAGCAGCAAGGACAGAAACAATAATTCACCCCTCCACTTT. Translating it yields CASSKDRNNNSPLHF.

The CDR3 nucleotides are TGCGCCAGCAGCGGGGACACCAATCAGCCCCAGCATTTT. Translating gives CASSGDTNQPQHF. The chain recombines TRBV10-2 with TRBJ1-5; D possibly corresponds to TRBD1 (6 bases). From germline, CDR1 is WSHSY and CDR2 SAAADI. This CDR3 comprises 13 residues. With 6 bases removed from V and 3 bases from J, the gap between germline ends came to 9 bases.

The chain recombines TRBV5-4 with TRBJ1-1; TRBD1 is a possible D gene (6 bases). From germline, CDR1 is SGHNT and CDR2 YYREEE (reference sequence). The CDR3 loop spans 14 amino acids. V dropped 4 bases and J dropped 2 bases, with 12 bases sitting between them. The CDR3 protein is CASSHGTSNTEAFF. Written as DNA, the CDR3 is TGTGCCAGCAGCCACGGGACATCTAACACTGAAGCTTTCTTT. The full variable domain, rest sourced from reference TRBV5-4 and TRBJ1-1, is ETGVTQSPTHLIKTRGQQVTLRCSSQSGHNTVSWYQQALGQGPQFIFQYYREEENGRGNFPPRFSGLQFPNYSSELNVNALELDDSALYLCASSHGTSNTEAFFGQGTRLTVV.

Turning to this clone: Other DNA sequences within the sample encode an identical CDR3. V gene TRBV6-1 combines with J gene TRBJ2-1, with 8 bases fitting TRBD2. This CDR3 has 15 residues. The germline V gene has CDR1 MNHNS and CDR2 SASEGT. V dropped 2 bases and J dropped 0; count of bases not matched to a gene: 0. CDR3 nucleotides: TGTGCCAGCAGTGAACTAGCGGGCTCCTACAATGAGCAGTTCTTC. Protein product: CASSELAGSYNEQFF.